Listed below are T cell receptor beta chains from one sample, sequenced in a study of T-cell memory formation after mild COVID-19. Each CDR3 protein gets one entry after TCRdb re-called the 5' RACE reads with MiXCR. This table has about 270,000 distinct CDR3 sequences, over 15% appearing once. The specimen was PBMCs or a T cell subset sorted from them (not recorded which). These TCRs come from a man younger than 35 who had mild COVID-19 (a few samples of this study predate the infection). Cell type and time point are not known. The CDR3 runs from the conserved cysteine through the conserved F or W. Fields, in order: J gene, D gene, clone size, V gene, CDR3 protein, CDR3 DNA. A D gene is named only where the DNA matches it firmly. Some rows mark clone size as missing; the rest say once, few, many or name a class of expanded clone.

TRBJ1-1 | - | many | TRBV6-2/TRBV6-3 | CASSSGGTEAFF | TGTGCCAGCAGTTCTGGAGGGACTGAAGCTTTCTTT
TRBJ2-3 | - | few | TRBV15 | CATGGGDTQYF | TGTGCCACCGGGGGCGGGGATACGCAGTATTTT
TRBJ1-5 | - | many | TRBV4-2 | CASSQDGDIGSNQPQHF | TGTGCCAGCAGCCAAGATGGGGACATTGGGTCCAATCAGCCCCAGCATTTT
TRBJ2-3 | - | - | TRBV28 | CASAISDDTQYF | TGTGCCAGCGCCATTAGCGATGATACGCAGTATTTT
TRBJ1-1 | - | - | TRBV3-1 | CASSQDSFLNTEAFF | TGTGCCAGCAGCCAAGATTCTTTCCTCAACACTGAAGCTTTCTTT
TRBJ1-4 | - | - | TRBV29-1 | CSVEEQGGEKLFF | TGCAGCGTTGAAGAACAGGGAGGAGAAAAACTGTTTTTT
TRBJ1-5 | - | - | TRBV28 | CASTERGQPQHF | TGTGCCAGCACCGAAAGAGGACAGCCCCAGCATTTT
TRBJ2-7 | - | few | TRBV12-3/TRBV12-4 | CASGRGPYEQYF | TGTGCCAGCGGCCGGGGGCCGTACGAGCAGTACTTC
TRBJ2-7 | - | few | TRBV30 | CAWSAEIRELYEQYF | TGTGCCTGGAGTGCCGAGATCAGGGAACTCTACGAGCAGTACTTC
TRBJ2-2 | - | few | TRBV5-1 | CASSLADHPAGELFF | TGCGCCAGCAGCTTGGCGGACCACCCCGCCGGGGAGCTGTTTTTT
TRBJ2-5 | - | - | TRBV6-2/TRBV6-3 | CASSYVEGGETQYF | TGTGCCAGCAGTTACGTGGAGGGCGGAGAGACCCAGTACTTC
TRBJ2-5 | - | few | TRBV5-1 | CASSLEPGTSHQETQYF | TGCGCCAGCAGCTTGGAGCCCGGGACGTCCCACCAAGAGACCCAGTACTTC
TRBJ2-7 | TRBD2 | few | TRBV9 | CASSVSGGSSYEQYF | TGTGCCAGCAGCGTTAGCGGGGGGAGCTCCTACGAGCAGTACTTC
TRBJ2-5 | - | - | TRBV4-3 | CASSQDETAIQETQYF | TGCGCCAGCAGCCAAGATGAGACAGCGATACAAGAGACCCAGTACTTC
TRBJ2-1 | TRBD2 | - | TRBV6-4 | CASSDMRGDNEQFF | TGTGCCAGCAGTGACATGCGGGGGGACAATGAGCAGTTCTTC
TRBJ2-3 | TRBD1 | many | TRBV23-1 | CASSQSGDRVGSTDTQYF | TGCGCCAGCAGTCAATCGGGGGACAGGGTGGGTAGCACAGATACGCAGTATTTT
TRBJ2-3 | TRBD2 | - | TRBV2 | CASSEARLAGTDTQYF | TGTGCCAGCAGTGAAGCGCGGCTAGCGGGGACAGATACGCAGTATTTT
TRBJ2-2 | - | - | TRBV4-1 | CASSQGAVLYTGELFF | TGCGCCAGCAGCCAAGGTGCGGTGTTGTACACCGGGGAGCTGTTTTTT
TRBJ1-1 | - | few | TRBV5-1 | CASSIGGAGDTEAFF | TGCGCCAGCAGCATCGGGGGGGCCGGGGACACTGAAGCTTTCTTT
TRBJ1-1 | - | - | TRBV7-9 | CASDPAWENTEAFF | TGTGCCAGCGACCCGGCGTGGGAGAACACTGAAGCTTTCTTT
TRBJ2-7 | - | few | TRBV10-3 | CAISESRGRFAEQYF | TGTGCCATCAGTGAGTCGCGAGGACGGTTCGCCGAGCAGTACTTC
TRBJ2-7 | TRBD2 | - | TRBV20-1 | CSARSGRDYEQYF | TGCAGTGCTCGTTCCGGGAGGGATTACGAGCAGTACTTC
TRBJ2-5 | TRBD1 | few | TRBV6-5 | CASSAGGAETQYF | TGTGCCAGCAGCGCAGGGGGCGCGGAGACCCAGTACTTC
TRBJ1-1 | - | - | TRBV20-1 | CSAGQFGGAFF | TGCAGTGCCGGGCAGTTCGGGGGAGCTTTCTTT
TRBJ2-2 | - | many | TRBV10-1 | CASSATLDLNTGELFF | TGCGCCAGCAGTGCCACACTGGACCTAAACACCGGGGAGCTGTTTTTT